One sample yielded the 2 T cell receptor beta chains listed below, sequenced in a study of T-cell reconstitution after alpha-beta-depleted transplantation in children. Preparation of the TCRbeta library involved a method that used unique molecular identifiers. From the PCR reads, TCRdb called clonotypes with MiXCR, one entry per CDR3 protein. Of about 280,000 distinct CDR3 sequences detected, under 14% appear once; the ten largest clones hold less than 25%. Sequences were derived from peripheral blood, sampled 180 days after TCRalphabeta/CD19-depleted stem cell transplant. The receptors derive from a male patient between 2 and 15 years old who had a stem cell transplant for chronic granulomatous disease, so the T cells may come from the graft donor.

In this sample, this clonotype turned up many times. The V call is TRBV9, the J call TRBJ2-7, with D maybe TRBD2 (5 bases). CDR3 length equals 15 residues. Germline lookup yields CDR1 SGDLS and CDR2 YYNGEE. V was pared by 3 bases and J by 3 bases, with 16 bases between. The CDR3 DNA follows: TGTGCCAGCAGCGCCGGACCCCTGGGGAGCTACGAGCAGTACTTC. It is translated as CASSAGPLGSYEQYF.

Only a few counts were recorded for this clonotype. The rearrangement uses TRBV3-1 and TRBJ2-7; TRBD1 matches at 7 bases. CDR3 length: 15 residues. The germline V gene encodes CDR1 LGHDT and CDR2 YNNKEL (reference sequence). V trimming: 2 bases; J trimming: 1 base; junction bases outside the gene matches: 5. CDR3 DNA sequence: TGTGCCAGCAGCCAACTAGGGGGCGCATCCTACGAGCAGTACTTC. Translation gives CASSQLGGASYEQYF.